This T cell receptor beta chain comes out of a study of T cells after posttransplantation cyclophosphamide. Measured with immunoSEQ multiplex PCR; TCRdb has only the in-frame clones, and not every one. The profile covers around 34,000 clones, none occurring a single time. Findings and caveats of the study: Recipient CMV seropositivity and CMV reactivation strongly tracked TRB clonality. TRB overlap between skin or GI tissue T cells and blood was limited.

The table lists this clone with a few counts. Its antigen remains unidentified. CDR1 SGHNT and CDR2 YENEEA come from the germline V gene. Trimming stripped 7 bases from V and 4 bases from J, with 13 bases between. The CDR3 is 14 residues long. The TCR comes from a woman between 50 and 59 years old in good health and a related stem cell transplant donor. V gene TRBV11-3 combines with J gene TRBJ2-2; no clear D. The sample was PBMCs. The CDR3, as DNA: TGTGCCAGCACCCCATCCGGTCCCACCGGGGAGCTGTTTTTT. Encoded protein: CASTPSGPTGELFF.